The 5 T cell receptor beta chains reported below all come from one sample, sequenced in a study of shared clonotypes between healthy human individuals. Terminally differentiated effector memory CD45RA+ cells were excluded by CCR7 positive selection of CD45RO-negative cells. The repertoire was sequenced with immunoSEQ multiplex PCR; TCRdb's copy has only in-frame clones and lacks some. The sample includes about 1,800,000 clones, less than 95% of them seen just once. The sequenced sample was naive CD8+ T cells sorted from blood. The origin of the receptors is a man younger than 30 in good health.

The chain links TRBV7-2 to TRBJ2-5; D may match TRBD1 or TRBD2 (5 bases each). CDR3 length: 14 amino acids. V lost 1 base and J 5 bases, leaving 11 bases between the germline ends. Germline-derived CDR1 and CDR2 are SGHTA and FQGNSA. CDR3 in amino acids: CASSLVPGTETQYF. CDR3 in DNA: TGTGCCAGCAGCTTAGTACCCGGGACGGAGACCCAGTACTTC.

The chain recombines TRBV5-5 with TRBJ2-2, with 11 bases identical to TRBD2. With V trimmed by 4 bases and J by 0 bases, 8 bases remained unmatched. The CDR3 sequence is 18 residues long. Germline V gives CDR1 SGHKS, CDR2 YYEKEE (reference sequence). The CDR3 region has the DNA TGTGCCAGCAGCCTAATGCCGGGACTAGCGGCGAACACCGGGGAGCTGTTTTTT. Residues: CASSLMPGLAANTGELFF.

The chain links TRBV30 to TRBJ1-6; possibly TRBD1 for D (5 bases). From germline, CDR1 is GTSNPN and CDR2 SVGIG (reference sequence). V was trimmed by 0 bases and J by 7 bases, leaving 10 bases between them. The CDR3 consists of 14 residues. CDR3 amino acids: CAWSVKGQNSPLHF. The CDR3 coding sequence is TGTGCCTGGAGTGTTAAGGGGCAGAATTCACCCCTCCACTTT.

V is TRBV6-4 and J is TRBJ2-7, with a tentative D call TRBD2 (5 bases). The CDR3 totals 13 residues. Looked up from germline, CDR1 is MRHNA and CDR2 is SNTAGT. The V gene lost 6 bases and the J gene lost 3 bases, with 12 bases spanning the gap. Here the CDR3 reads CASSLFAGYEQYF. CDR3 DNA sequence: TGTGCCAGCAGCCTATTCGCGGGCTACGAGCAGTACTTC.

Of note for this clone: The same CDR3 is also encoded by other DNA sequences in this sample. The chain uses TRBV5-1 and TRBJ2-7; D might be TRBD2 (5 bases). V was cut by 0 bases and J by 7 bases, with 8 bases left in between. This CDR3 is 12 amino acids long. Germline assignment: CDR1 SGHRS and CDR2 YFSETQ. In DNA form, the CDR3 reads TGCGCCAGCAGCTTGGTCGGGAATGAGCAGTACTTC. This codes for CASSLVGNEQYF.